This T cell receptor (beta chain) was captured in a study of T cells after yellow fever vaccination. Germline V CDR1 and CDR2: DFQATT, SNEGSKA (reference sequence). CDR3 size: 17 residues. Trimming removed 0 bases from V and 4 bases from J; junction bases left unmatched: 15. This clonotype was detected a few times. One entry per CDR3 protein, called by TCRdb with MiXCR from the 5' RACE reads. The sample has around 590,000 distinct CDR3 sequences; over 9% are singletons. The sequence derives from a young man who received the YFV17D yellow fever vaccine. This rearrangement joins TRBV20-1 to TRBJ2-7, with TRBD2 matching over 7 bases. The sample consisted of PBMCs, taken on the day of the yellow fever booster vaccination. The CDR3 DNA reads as TGCAGTGCTAGAGATGTCGCAGCGGGAACGAGCTTGTACGAGCAGTACTTC. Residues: CSARDVAAGTSLYEQYF.